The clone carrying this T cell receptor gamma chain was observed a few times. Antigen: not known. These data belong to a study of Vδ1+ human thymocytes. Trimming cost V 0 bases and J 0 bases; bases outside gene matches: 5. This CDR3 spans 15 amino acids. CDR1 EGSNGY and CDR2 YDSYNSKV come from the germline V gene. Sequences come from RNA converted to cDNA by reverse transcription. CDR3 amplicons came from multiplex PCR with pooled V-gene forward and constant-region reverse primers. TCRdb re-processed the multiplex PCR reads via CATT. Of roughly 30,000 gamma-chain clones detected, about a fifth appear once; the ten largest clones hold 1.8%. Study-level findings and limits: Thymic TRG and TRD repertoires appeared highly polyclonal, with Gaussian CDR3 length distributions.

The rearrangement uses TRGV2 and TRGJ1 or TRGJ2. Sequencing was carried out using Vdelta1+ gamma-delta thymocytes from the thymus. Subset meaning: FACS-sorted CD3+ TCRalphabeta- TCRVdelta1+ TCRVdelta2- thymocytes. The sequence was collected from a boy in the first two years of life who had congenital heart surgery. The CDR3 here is CATWDGQSNYYKKLF. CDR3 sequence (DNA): TGTGCCACCTGGGACGGGCAGTCGAATTATTATAAGAAACTCTTT.